The next 4 T cell receptor beta chains were all read from a single sample in a study of shared clonotypes between healthy human individuals. Libraries were prepared by immunoSEQ multiplex PCR; TCRdb keeps only in-frame clonotypes and omits some of them. The sample has roughly 1 million clones, about 74% seen once. What was sequenced was memory CD4+ T cells sorted from blood. Subset meaning: CD45RA-negative fraction. Source of these receptors: a man between 18 and 29 years old in good health.

This sequence joins TRBV11-2 and TRBJ2-5; 8 bases are a match to TRBD1. Trimming cost V 1 base and J 5 bases; bases outside gene matches: 9. CDR3 length: 16 amino acids. The germline V gene has CDR1 SGHAT and CDR2 FQNNGV. CDR3 sequence reads: CASSLVFQGAGETQYF. For the CDR3, the DNA is TGTGCCAGCAGCTTAGTTTTTCAGGGGGCGGGCGAGACCCAGTACTTC.

The chain recombines TRBV6-6 with TRBJ1-2; 9 positions agree with TRBD1. V dropped 2 bases and J dropped 3; count of bases not matched to a gene: 4. In germline, CDR1 is MNHNY, CDR2 SVGAGI (reference sequence). The CDR3 runs to 15 residues. CDR3 amino acids: CASSYPGQGHYGYTF. The CDR3 bases are TGTGCCAGCAGTTACCCGGGACAGGGACACTATGGCTACACCTTC.

This clone has only a few counts. The chain employs TRBV6-1 and TRBJ1-1; D remains ambiguous. CDR1 is MNHNS and CDR2 is SASEGT in the germline V gene. The CDR3 totals 12 residues. V was trimmed by 2 bases and J by 8 bases, leaving 9 bases between them. The CDR3 coding sequence is TGTGCCAGCAGTGAATTCTTTCAAGAAGCTTTCTTT. It codes for CASSEFFQEAFF.

This sequence joins TRBV30 and TRBJ2-6; the D gene is possibly TRBD1 (5 bases). Germline V lookup: CDR1 GTSNPN, CDR2 SVGIG (reference sequence). V was shortened by 8 bases and J by 0 bases, with 14 bases between the two germline ends. CDR3 length equals 15 residues. The CDR3 here is CARGGASSGANVLTF. CDR3 nucleotides: TGTGCCCGTGGTGGGGCCAGCTCTGGGGCCAACGTCCTGACTTTC.